The 5 T cell receptor beta chains listed next were all sequenced from one sample in a study of cytotoxic CD8 clonotypes in ibrutinib-treated CLL. Method: immunoSEQ multiplex PCR; TCRdb's copy keeps in-frame clones and lacks some. The sample consists of about 30,000 clones, roughly 57% of them appearing once. Sequencing was performed on PBMCs, taken before ibrutinib treatment. The receptors stem from a human donor with chronic lymphocytic leukemia.

The chain uses TRBV5-1 and TRBJ1-2; perhaps TRBD1 as D (6 bases). Germline values: CDR1 SGHRS, CDR2 YFSETQ. The CDR3 is 16 amino acids. The ends were cut back, 2 bases at V and 3 bases at J, with 17 bases in the middle. CDR3 in DNA: TGCGCCAGCAGCTTCCTGGAAGGACAGAGCGACTATGGCTACACCTTC. Its protein product is CASSFLEGQSDYGYTF.

The chain uses TRBV18 and TRBJ1-6, with a tentative D call TRBD1 (6 bases). Trimming took 3 bases from V and 9 from J, leaving 15 bases between them. The length of the CDR3 is 15 residues. Germline-derived CDR1 and CDR2 are KGHSH and LQKENI. CDR3 sequence (DNA): TGTGCCAGCTCACCTTCGACAGGACCAGGTTCACCCCTCCACTTT. Its protein is CASSPSTGPGSPLHF.

The chain uses TRBV4-1 and TRBJ2-5; D possibly corresponds to TRBD1 (5 bases). V lost 0 bases and J lost 1, with 9 bases in between. CDR1 is MGHRA and CDR2 is YSYEKL in the germline V gene. The CDR3 extends over 15 amino acids. The CDR3 DNA follows: TGCGCCAGCAGCCAAGAAGGGGCTCTCCAAGAGACCCAGTACTTC. Protein: CASSQEGALQETQYF.

The chain has TRBV15 and TRBJ2-3; 10 nucleotides match TRBD1. The germline V gene has CDR1 LNHNV and CDR2 YYDKDF (reference sequence). V was clipped by 3 bases and J by 4 bases; unmatched bases: 1. The CDR3 has 14 residues. The CDR3 loop reads CATSRTGGPDTQYF. CDR3 nucleotides: TGTGCCACCAGCAGGACAGGGGGCCCAGATACGCAGTATTTT.

This chain joins TRBV6-6 and TRBJ2-1; 13 positions agree with TRBD2. The junction had 8 bases not matched to a gene; V was cut back by 9 bases and J by 9 bases. The germline V gene has CDR1 MNHNY and CDR2 SVGAGI (reference sequence). The CDR3 loop spans 14 amino acids. The chain's CDR3 is CASHGLAGASEQFF. CDR3 nucleotide sequence: TGTGCCAGTCATGGACTAGCGGGAGCCAGTGAGCAGTTCTTC.